This T cell receptor beta chain came from a study of blood T cell repertoires in COVID-19 (TCRdb year 2020). Study-level background: The collaborator samples originated in the United States, Italy and Spain and spanned the acute and convalescent phases of COVID-19. The material from the prospective study consisted of cDNA or gDNA derived from T cells, B-cell-depleted T cells, or PBMCs. The dataset comprised deeply sampled blood TCRbeta repertoires from subjects exposed to, actively infected with, or recovered from COVID-19. The repertoires were released in a freely available public database intended as a resource for research on the immune response to SARS-CoV-2. Samples came from the ongoing ImmuneRACE study (first 160 participants) plus 1,254 subjects from 6 global collaborators. The sample metadata nearly always contained a de-identified subject ID, COVID-19 status, age in years and sex. Where available, HLA class I and class II types were taken from metadata supplied by the sample provider and were not determined by assay-based typing. Beyond this particular receptor, the publication reports: Clinical and demographic metadata were provided uncurated, with the amount varying by source and participant.

A distance of 10 bases separates the germline ends of V and J, which lose 0 bases and 4 bases respectively. Reading from cysteine to phenylalanine, the CDR3 counts 15 amino acids. Only the CDR3 DNA stays, 45 bases, in frame from base 1. CDR1 and CDR2, looked up from the germline V gene, are LGHNA and YNFKEQ. Enrolling through a virtual design, the prospective study's participants ranged in age from roughly 18 to 89 years and lived across roughly 24 United States geographic areas. In the prospective study, participants were assigned to cohorts based on the clinical history participants reported in a screening survey and a study questionnaire. Recovered participants in ImmuneRACE Cohort 3 were defined by two consecutive negative NP/OP PCR tests, clearance by a healthcare professional, or resolution of symptoms. In the prospective study, whole blood, serum and a nasopharyngeal or oropharyngeal swab were collected from each participant by mobile phlebotomists. Participants in the prospective study had the option to provide additional blood draws and questionnaires over a roughly 2-month period. Prospective study blood samples were shipped either frozen or at room temperature before DNA extraction.

Note on this clone: It lacks a known antigen. Nothing much larger sits one base from this clone, and base qualities are not available.

TCRbeta CDR3 regions were amplified from genomic DNA by means of the immunoSEQ Assay, a bias-controlled multiplex PCR. In the original analysis: Nucleated cell counts per sample were estimated from amplification of reference gene primers within the assay. To quantify the absolute abundance of each unique TCRbeta CDR3 rearrangement, sequence reads were collapsed and filtered. For each sample, productive Simpson clonality was calculated by taking the square root of Simpson's diversity index across productive rearrangements. This immuneACCESS table, as held by TCRdb, lists in-frame sequences with V and J called but not all clones. Of the missing ones, under half trace to an unresolved V gene in checked studies; the others have no known cause. V and J calls and clone size are copied from that table; D and trimming were computed from the DNA. Across this sample there are over 250,000 clones, with approximately 90% seen only once. The top ten clonotypes cover 2.5% to 3.5% of the sample.

The rearrangement joined TRBV4-2 to TRBJ1-5, with no D gene named confidently. This sequence originates from a woman aged 50 to 65 who had recovered from COVID-19. The sequenced material came from PBMCs or T cells enriched from blood (not recorded which). The CDR3 sequence is CASSQDGAQNQPQHF. The nucleotide sequence is given as TGTGCCAGCAGCCAAGATGGAGCTCAAAATCAGCCCCAGCATTTT.